Following are 10 T cell receptor beta chains from one sample sequenced in a study of shared clonotypes between healthy human individuals. Clones were sequenced by immunoSEQ multiplex PCR, and TCRdb holds only the in-frame ones, with some missing. Among about 2.5 million clones, 85% to 95% were seen once, and the ten largest hold about 0.36%. The sample was naive CD4+ T cells from PBMCs. Subset: CD45RA+ positively selected. These receptors were collected from a man younger than 35 in good health. Some clones in this sample may be carry-over from other donors' samples.

This chain connects TRBV7-2 to TRBJ2-7; 8 bases are shared with TRBD1. The CDR3 runs to 18 residues. V was pared by 2 bases and J by 3 bases, with 15 bases of the junction left unmatched. CDR1 is SGHTA and CDR2 is FQGNSA in the germline V gene. The CDR3 nucleotides read TGTGCCAGCAGCTTACAAGTGGGCGGGACAGGTATCGTCTACGAGCAGTACTTC. Amino acids: CASSLQVGGTGIVYEQYF.

The count of this clone is one. At the DNA level, this CDR3 is encoded by other sequences in the same sample as well. The J gene is TRBJ2-3, the V gene TRBV5-1; no definite D call. The V and J ends lost 0 bases and 2 bases respectively, with 7 bases between them. The CDR3 is 14 residues long. CDR1 is SGHRS and CDR2 is YFSETQ in the germline V gene. The chain's CDR3 is CASSLELFTDTQYF. In DNA, the CDR3 is TGCGCCAGCAGCTTGGAATTGTTCACAGATACGCAGTATTTT. The variable domain in full, completed from reference TRBV5-1 and TRBJ2-3, reads KAGVTQTPRYLIKTRGQQVTLSCSPISGHRSVSWYQQTPGQGLQFLFEYFSETQRNKGNFPGRFSGRQFSNSRSEMNVSTLELGDSALYLCASSLELFTDTQYFGPGTRLTVL.

The V call is TRBV5-1, the J call TRBJ2-3, with D possibly TRBD1 on 5 matching bases. V lost 0 bases to trimming and J lost 5 bases, with 13 bases between them. CDR1 is SGHRS, CDR2 YFSETQ, per germline. This CDR3 spans 15 amino acids. In nucleotides, the CDR3 is TGCGCCAGCAGCTTGGATAGGGGCCACAAAGATACGCAGTATTTT. This translates into CASSLDRGHKDTQYF.

This chain connects TRBV28 to TRBJ2-5, with D possibly matching TRBD2 (6 bases). This CDR3 is built from 11 residues. Germline V gives CDR1 MDHEN, CDR2 SYDVKM. V gave up 6 bases and J gave up 9 bases, with 11 bases separating them. Written as DNA, the CDR3 is TGTGCCAGCAGCTTGGAGGGGCCCCAGTACTTC. Protein: CASSLEGPQYF.

The rearrangement joins TRBV28 to TRBJ2-6; D is ambiguous. CDR1 and CDR2 (germline): MDHEN, SYDVKM. CDR3 length: 11 residues. The V end was cut by 7 bases, the J end by 4 bases, with 2 bases between. The CDR3 nucleotides are TGTGCCAGCAACGGGGCCAACGTCCTGACTTTC. Residues: CASNGANVLTF.

This chain uses TRBV29-1 with TRBJ2-7; D not resolved. CDR1 and CDR2 from the germline V gene are SQVTM and ANQGSEA. Trimming cost V 6 bases and J 3 bases, with 15 bases left between them. The CDR3 totals 13 residues. In nucleotides, the CDR3 is TGCAGCGTCCAAGGACGGTTCCTCTACGAGCAGTACTTC. Its translation: CSVQGRFLYEQYF.

This clone has a single count. This sequence joins TRBV27 and TRBJ1-2; tentatively, D is TRBD1 (5 bases). CDR1 and CDR2 from the germline V gene are MNHEY and SMNVEV (reference sequence). V was cut by 1 base and J by 7 bases, with 13 bases left in between. The CDR3 loop spans 14 amino acids. The CDR3: CASSLYRQGGGYTF. CDR3 nucleotides: TGTGCCAGCAGTTTATATCGGCAGGGTGGTGGCTACACCTTC.

The rearrangement joins TRBV25-1 to TRBJ2-5; D is possibly TRBD1 or TRBD2 (5 bases each). Germline lookup yields CDR1 MGHDK and CDR2 SYGVNS. The V and J ends lost 8 bases and 5 bases respectively, with 21 bases between them. The CDR3 extends over 15 amino acids. CDR3 sequence: CASRDTRGSRETQYF. In nucleotides, the CDR3 is TGTGCCAGCCGAGACACGAGGGGCAGTCGGGAGACCCAGTACTTC.

This clone was seen just once. The V and J genes are TRBV6-1 and TRBJ2-1, with D perhaps TRBD1 or TRBD2 (5 bases each). The V gene's germline CDR1 is MNHNS and CDR2 SASEGT. The germline V and J ends were trimmed by 11 bases and 7 bases, with 12 bases remaining between them. The CDR3 has 11 residues. The CDR3 sequence is CAVQDLNEQFF. DNA of the CDR3: TGTGCCGTACAGGACTTGAATGAGCAGTTCTTC.

Comments on this clone: The same CDR3 arises from other DNA sequences in this sample as well. The CDR3 spells CSVTGLAAYEQYF. CDR3 nucleotide sequence: TGCAGCGTGACGGGACTAGCGGCATACGAGCAGTACTTC. The chain uses TRBV29-1 and TRBJ2-7; 11 positions agree with TRBD2. V shed 6 bases, J shed 4 bases, and the junction held 5 bases outside the gene matches. The CDR3 is 13 residues long. Germline V gene lookup returns CDR1 SQVTM and CDR2 ANQGSEA.